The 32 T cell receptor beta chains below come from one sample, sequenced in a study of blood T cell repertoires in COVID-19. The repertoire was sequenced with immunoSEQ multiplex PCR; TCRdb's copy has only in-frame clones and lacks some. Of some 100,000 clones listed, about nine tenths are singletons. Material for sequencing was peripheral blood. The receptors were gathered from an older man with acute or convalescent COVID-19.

This CDR3 is CASRRQGGQPQHF. The CDR3 bases are TGTGCCAGCAGACGACAGGGGGGACAGCCCCAGCATTTT. The V and J genes are TRBV28 and TRBJ1-5; the match to TRBD1 covers 9 bases. Germline V CDR1 and CDR2: MDHEN, SYDVKM. The length of the CDR3 is 13 residues. The V and J ends lost 6 bases and 7 bases, in that order; junction bases with no gene match: 4.

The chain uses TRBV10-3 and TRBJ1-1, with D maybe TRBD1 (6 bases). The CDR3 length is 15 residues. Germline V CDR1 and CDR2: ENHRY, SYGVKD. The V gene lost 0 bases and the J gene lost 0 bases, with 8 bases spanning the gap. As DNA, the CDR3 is TGTGCCATCAGTGAGTCGGGACACCTGAACACTGAAGCTTTCTTT. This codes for CAISESGHLNTEAFF.

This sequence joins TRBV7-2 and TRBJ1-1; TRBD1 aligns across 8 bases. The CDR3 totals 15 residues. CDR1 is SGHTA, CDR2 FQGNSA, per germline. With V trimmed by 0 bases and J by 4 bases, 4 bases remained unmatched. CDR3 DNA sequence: TGTGCCAGCAGCTTAGCTGGACAGGGAGGCACTGAAGCTTTCTTT. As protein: CASSLAGQGGTEAFF.

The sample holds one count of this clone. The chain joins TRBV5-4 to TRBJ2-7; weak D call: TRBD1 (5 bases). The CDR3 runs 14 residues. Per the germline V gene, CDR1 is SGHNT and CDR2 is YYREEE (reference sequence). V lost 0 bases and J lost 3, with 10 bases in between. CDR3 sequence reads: CASSLGGRDYEQYF. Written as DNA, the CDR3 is TGTGCCAGCAGCTTGGGTGGCAGGGACTACGAGCAGTACTTC.

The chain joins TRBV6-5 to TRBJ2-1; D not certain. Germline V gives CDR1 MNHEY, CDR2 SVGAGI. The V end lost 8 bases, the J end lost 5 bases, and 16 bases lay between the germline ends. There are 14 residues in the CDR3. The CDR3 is CASQWLSHDNEQFF. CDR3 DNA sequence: TGTGCCAGCCAGTGGTTATCTCACGACAATGAGCAGTTCTTC.

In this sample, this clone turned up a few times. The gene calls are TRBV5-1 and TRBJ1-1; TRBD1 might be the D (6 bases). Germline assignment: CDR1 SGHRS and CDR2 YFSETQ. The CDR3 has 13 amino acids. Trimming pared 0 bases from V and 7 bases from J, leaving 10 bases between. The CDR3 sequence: CASSLGHRDEAFF. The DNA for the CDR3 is TGCGCCAGCAGCTTGGGCCACAGGGATGAAGCTTTCTTT.

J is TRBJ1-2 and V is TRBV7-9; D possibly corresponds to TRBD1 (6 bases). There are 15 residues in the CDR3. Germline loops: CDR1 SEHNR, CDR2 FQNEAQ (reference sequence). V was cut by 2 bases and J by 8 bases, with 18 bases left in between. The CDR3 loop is CASSLHRDLSNGYTF. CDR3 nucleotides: TGTGCCAGCAGCTTACACAGGGATCTTTCTAACGGCTACACCTTC.

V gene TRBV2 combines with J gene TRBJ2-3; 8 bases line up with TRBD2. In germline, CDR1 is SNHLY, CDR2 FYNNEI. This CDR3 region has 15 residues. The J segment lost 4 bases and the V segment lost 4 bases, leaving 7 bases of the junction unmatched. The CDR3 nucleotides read TGTGCCAGCAGTGCGCGGGGGGCGTCCCCAGATACGCAGTATTTT. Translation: CASSARGASPDTQYF.

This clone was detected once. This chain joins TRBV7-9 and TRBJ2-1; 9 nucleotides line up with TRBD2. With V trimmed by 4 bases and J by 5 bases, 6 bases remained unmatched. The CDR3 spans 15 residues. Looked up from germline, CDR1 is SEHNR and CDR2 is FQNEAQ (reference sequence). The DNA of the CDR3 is TGTGCCAGCAGCTCAACCGGGACTAGCCACAATGAGCAGTTCTTC. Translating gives CASSSTGTSHNEQFF.

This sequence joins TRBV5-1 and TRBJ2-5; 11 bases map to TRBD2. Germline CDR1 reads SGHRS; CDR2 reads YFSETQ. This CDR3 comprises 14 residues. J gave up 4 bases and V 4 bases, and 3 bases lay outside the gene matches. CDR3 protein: CASSAGTSGETQYF. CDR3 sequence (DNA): TGCGCCAGCAGCGCCGGGACTAGCGGAGAGACCCAGTACTTC.

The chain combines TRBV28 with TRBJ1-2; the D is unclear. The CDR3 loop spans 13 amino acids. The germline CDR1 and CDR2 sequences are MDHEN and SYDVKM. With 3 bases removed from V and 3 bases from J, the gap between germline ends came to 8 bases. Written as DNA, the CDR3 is TGTGCCAGCAGTTTGTCAGGTGACTATGGCTACACCTTC. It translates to CASSLSGDYGYTF.

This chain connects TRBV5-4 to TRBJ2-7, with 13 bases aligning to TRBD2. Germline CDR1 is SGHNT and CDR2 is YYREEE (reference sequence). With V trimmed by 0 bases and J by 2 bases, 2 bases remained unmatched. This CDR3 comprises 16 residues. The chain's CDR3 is CASSLGGLAGAYEQYF. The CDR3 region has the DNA TGTGCCAGCAGCTTGGGAGGACTAGCGGGAGCCTACGAGCAGTACTTC.

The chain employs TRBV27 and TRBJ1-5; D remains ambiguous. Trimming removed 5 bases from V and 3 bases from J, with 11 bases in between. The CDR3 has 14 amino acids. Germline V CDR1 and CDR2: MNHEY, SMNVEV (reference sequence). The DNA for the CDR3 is TGTGCCAGCAGTCCCCACAGTGCCAATCAGCCCCAGCATTTT. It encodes CASSPHSANQPQHF.

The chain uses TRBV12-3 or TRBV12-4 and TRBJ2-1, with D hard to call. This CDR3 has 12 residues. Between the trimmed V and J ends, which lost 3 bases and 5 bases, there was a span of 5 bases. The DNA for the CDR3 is TGTGCCAGCAGTTTTCTTAACAATGAGCAGTTCTTC. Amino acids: CASSFLNNEQFF.

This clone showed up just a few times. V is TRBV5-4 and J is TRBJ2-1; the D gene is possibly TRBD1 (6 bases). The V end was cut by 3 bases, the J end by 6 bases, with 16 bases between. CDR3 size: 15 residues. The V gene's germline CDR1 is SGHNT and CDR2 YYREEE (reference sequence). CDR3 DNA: TGTGCCAGCAGCTCGCCGGGACAAGGGACCAATGAGCAGTTCTTC. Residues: CASSSPGQGTNEQFF.

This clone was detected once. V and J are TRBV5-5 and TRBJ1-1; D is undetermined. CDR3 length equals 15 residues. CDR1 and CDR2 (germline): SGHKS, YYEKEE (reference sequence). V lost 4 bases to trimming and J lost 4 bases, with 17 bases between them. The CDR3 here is CASSEGSRGVTEAFF. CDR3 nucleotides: TGTGCCAGCAGCGAAGGGTCCCGCGGGGTCACTGAAGCTTTCTTT.

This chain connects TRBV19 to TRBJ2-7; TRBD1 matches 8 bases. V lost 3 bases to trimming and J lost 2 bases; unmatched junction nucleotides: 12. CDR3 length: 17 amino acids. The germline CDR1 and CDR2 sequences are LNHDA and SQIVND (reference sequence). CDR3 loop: CASSIGAGGWTTYEQYF. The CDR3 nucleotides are TGTGCCAGTAGTATTGGTGCAGGGGGCTGGACGACCTACGAGCAGTACTTC. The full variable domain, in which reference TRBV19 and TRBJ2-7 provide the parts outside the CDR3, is DGGITQSPKYLFRKEGQNVTLSCEQNLNHDAMYWYRQDPGQGLRLIYYSQIVNDFQKGDIAEGYSVSREKKESFPLTVTSAQKNPTAFYLCASSIGAGGWTTYEQYFGPGTRLTVT.

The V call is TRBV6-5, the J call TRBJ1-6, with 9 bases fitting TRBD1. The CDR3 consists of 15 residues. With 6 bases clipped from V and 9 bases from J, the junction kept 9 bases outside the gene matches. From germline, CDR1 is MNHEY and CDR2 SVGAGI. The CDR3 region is CASRWRDRESSPLHF. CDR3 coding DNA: TGTGCCAGCAGGTGGCGGGACAGGGAGAGTTCACCCCTCCACTTT.

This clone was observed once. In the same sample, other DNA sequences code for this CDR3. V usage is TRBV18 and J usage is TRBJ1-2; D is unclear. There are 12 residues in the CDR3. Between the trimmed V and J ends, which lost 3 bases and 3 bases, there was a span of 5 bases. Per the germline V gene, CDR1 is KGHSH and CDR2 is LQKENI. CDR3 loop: CASSPRDYGYTF. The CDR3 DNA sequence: TGTGCCAGCTCACCGAGGGACTATGGCTACACCTTC.

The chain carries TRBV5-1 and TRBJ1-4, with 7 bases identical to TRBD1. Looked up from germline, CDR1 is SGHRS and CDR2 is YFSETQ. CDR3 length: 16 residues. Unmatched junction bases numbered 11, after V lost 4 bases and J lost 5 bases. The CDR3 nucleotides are TGCGCCAGCAGCGCCGGACAGGTGGGGGGAAATGAAAAACTGTTTTTT. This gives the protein CASSAGQVGGNEKLFF.

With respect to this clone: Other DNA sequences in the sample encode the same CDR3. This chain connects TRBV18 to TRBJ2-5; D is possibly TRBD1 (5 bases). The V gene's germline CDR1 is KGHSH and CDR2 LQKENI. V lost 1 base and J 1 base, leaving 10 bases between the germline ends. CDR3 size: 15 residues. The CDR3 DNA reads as TGTGCCAGCTCACCACAGCAGGGATCCCAAGAGACCCAGTACTTC. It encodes CASSPQQGSQETQYF.

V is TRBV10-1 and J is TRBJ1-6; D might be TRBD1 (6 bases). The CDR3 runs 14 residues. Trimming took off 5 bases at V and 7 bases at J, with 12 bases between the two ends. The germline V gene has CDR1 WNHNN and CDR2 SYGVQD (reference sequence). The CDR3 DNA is TGCGCCAGCAGTCAACAGGGTCGGAATTCACCCCTCCACTTT. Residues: CASSQQGRNSPLHF.

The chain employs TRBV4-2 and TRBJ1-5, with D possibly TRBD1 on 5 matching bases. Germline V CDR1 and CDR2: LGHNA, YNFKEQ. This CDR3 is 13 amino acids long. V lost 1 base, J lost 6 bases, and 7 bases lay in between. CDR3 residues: CASSQGDSQPQHF. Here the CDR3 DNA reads TGTGCCAGCAGCCAAGGTGACAGTCAGCCCCAGCATTTT.

CDR3 sequence (DNA): TGTGCCAGCAGCAGGGGGGGGGAGGAGACCCAGTACTTC. It encodes CASSRGGEETQYF. This chain connects TRBV11-3 to TRBJ2-5, with D maybe TRBD2 (7 bases). V was trimmed by 5 bases and J by 5 bases, leaving 12 bases between them. There are 13 residues in the CDR3. Germline CDR1 and CDR2: SGHNT and YENEEA.

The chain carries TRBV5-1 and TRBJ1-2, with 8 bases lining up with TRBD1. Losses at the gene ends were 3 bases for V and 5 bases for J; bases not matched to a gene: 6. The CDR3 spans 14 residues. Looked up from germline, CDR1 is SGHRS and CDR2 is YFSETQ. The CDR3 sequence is CASSSTGDGYGYTF. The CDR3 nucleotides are TGCGCCAGCAGCTCGACAGGGGATGGGTATGGCTACACCTTC.

In nucleotides, the CDR3 is TGTGCCAGCAGCGTAGGAGGGACTAGCAGTTACGAGCAGTACTTC. Protein sequence: CASSVGGTSSYEQYF. The V and J genes are TRBV9 and TRBJ2-7, with 9 bases fitting TRBD2. Germline V lookup: CDR1 SGDLS, CDR2 YYNGEE. The trim removed 0 bases at V and 4 bases at J, leaving 5 bases unmatched. CDR3 size: 15 residues.

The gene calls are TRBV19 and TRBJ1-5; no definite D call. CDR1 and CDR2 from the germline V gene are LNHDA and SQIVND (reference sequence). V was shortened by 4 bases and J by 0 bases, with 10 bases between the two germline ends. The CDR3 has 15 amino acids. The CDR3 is CASSKSPYSNQPQHF. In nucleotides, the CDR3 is TGTGCCAGTAGTAAATCGCCCTATAGCAATCAGCCCCAGCATTTT.

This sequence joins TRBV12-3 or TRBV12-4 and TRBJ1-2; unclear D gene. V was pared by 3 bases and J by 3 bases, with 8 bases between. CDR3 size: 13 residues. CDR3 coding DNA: TGTGCCAGCAGTTTTGTTTCGGACTATGGCTACACCTTC. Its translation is CASSFVSDYGYTF.

CDR3: CASSKQGFSSPLHF. The CDR3 DNA follows: TGTGCCAGCAGTAAACAGGGATTTAGTTCACCCCTCCACTTT. The V and J genes are TRBV6-5 and TRBJ1-6, with D perhaps matching TRBD1 (6 bases). The CDR3 is made up of 14 amino acids. Germline CDR1 is MNHEY and CDR2 is SVGAGI. The V end was cut by 5 bases, the J end by 9 bases, with 14 bases between.

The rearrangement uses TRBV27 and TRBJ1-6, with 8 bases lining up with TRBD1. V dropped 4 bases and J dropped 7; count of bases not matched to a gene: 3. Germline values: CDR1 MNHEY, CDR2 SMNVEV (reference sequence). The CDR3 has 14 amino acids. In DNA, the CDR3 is TGTGCCAGCAGTTCACAGGGGGAAAATTCACCCCTCCACTTT. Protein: CASSSQGENSPLHF.

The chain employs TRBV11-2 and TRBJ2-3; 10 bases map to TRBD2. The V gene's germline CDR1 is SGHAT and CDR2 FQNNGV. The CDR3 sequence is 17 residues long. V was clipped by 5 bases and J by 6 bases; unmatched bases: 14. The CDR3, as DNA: TGTGCCAGCAGCCTAAGGCGTTTAGCGGGGGGTCAGGATACGCAGTATTTT. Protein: CASSLRRLAGGQDTQYF.

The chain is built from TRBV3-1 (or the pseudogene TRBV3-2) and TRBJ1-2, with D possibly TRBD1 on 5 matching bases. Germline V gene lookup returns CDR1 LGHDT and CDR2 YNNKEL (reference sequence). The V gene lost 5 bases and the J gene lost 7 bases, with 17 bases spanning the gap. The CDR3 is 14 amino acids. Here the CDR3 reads CASSSLSGMGGYTF. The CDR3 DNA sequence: TGTGCCAGCAGCTCCCTTTCAGGGATGGGTGGCTACACCTTC.